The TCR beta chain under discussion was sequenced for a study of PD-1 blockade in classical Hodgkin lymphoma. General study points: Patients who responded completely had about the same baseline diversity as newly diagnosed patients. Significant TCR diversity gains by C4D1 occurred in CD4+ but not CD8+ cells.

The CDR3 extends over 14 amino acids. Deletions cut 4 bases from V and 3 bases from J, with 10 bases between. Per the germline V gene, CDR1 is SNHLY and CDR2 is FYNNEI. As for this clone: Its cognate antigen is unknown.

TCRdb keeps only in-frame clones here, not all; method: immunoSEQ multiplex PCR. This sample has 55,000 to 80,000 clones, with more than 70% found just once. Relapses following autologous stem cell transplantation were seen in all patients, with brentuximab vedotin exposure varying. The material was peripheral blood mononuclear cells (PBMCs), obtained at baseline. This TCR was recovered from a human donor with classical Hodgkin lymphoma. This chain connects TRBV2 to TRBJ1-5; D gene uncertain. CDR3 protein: CASSVTYFNQPQHF. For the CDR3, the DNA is TGTGCCAGCAGTGTAACCTACTTCAATCAGCCCCAGCATTTT.